Presented here are 18 T cell receptor beta chains from one specimen sequenced in a study of blood T cell repertoires in COVID-19. Libraries were prepared by immunoSEQ multiplex PCR; TCRdb keeps only in-frame clonotypes and omits some of them. The sample includes approximately 170,000 clones, roughly nine tenths of them seen just once. Sequences were obtained from peripheral blood. Source of these receptors: an older man with acute or convalescent COVID-19.

The V call is TRBV7-2, the J call TRBJ2-5; 10 nucleotides line up with TRBD2. This CDR3 is built from 15 residues. The junction had 0 bases not matched to a gene; V was cut back by 1 base and J by 1 base. The germline V gene has CDR1 SGHTA and CDR2 FQGNSA. CDR3 in amino acids: CASSLGLAGQETQYF. The CDR3 DNA reads as TGTGCCAGCAGCTTAGGACTAGCGGGCCAAGAGACCCAGTACTTC.

The chain couples TRBV5-1 to TRBJ2-5; 7 positions match TRBD1. CDR3 length: 13 residues. The germline V gene encodes CDR1 SGHRS and CDR2 YFSETQ. Trimming at V came to 7 bases and at J to 5 bases, leaving 8 bases not matched to a gene. The CDR3 sequence is CASGTQGQETQYF. CDR3 nucleotide sequence: TGCGCCAGCGGAACACAGGGGCAGGAGACCCAGTACTTC.

This chain joins TRBV24-1 and TRBJ2-3, with TRBD2 as a possible D gene (5 bases). The germline V and J ends were trimmed by 3 bases and 0 bases, with 12 bases remaining between them. CDR1 KGHDR and CDR2 SFDVKD come from the germline V gene. There are 16 residues in the CDR3. In DNA form, the CDR3 reads TGTGCCACCAGTGATCCGGACGGCGGGAGCACAGATACGCAGTATTTT. Amino acids: CATSDPDGGSTDTQYF.

This clone was picked up one time. This chain joins TRBV7-6 and TRBJ1-5, with D possibly being TRBD1 (5 bases). The CDR3 runs to 12 residues. CDR1 is SGHVS and CDR2 is FNYEAQ in the germline V gene. Trimming removed 1 base at V and 7 bases at J, with 5 bases between. The CDR3 spells CASSLDRQPQHF. The CDR3 DNA reads TGTGCCAGCAGCTTAGACAGGCAGCCCCAGCATTTT.

The rearrangement joins TRBV5-1 to TRBJ2-1; D gene unclear. Germline loops: CDR1 SGHRS, CDR2 YFSETQ. The CDR3 extends over 16 amino acids. Trimming cost V 1 base and J 0 bases, with 11 bases left between them. CDR3 sequence: CASSLLPVSSYNEQFF. The CDR3 DNA reads as TGCGCCAGCAGCTTGCTCCCGGTGAGCTCCTACAATGAGCAGTTCTTC.

This clone was picked up a small number of times. The chain has TRBV27 and TRBJ1-3; TRBD1 matches 7 bases. CDR1 is MNHEY, CDR2 SMNVEV, per germline (reference sequence). The trim removed 5 bases at V and 0 bases at J, leaving 1 base unmatched. This CDR3 has 14 amino acids. CDR3 region: CASSTGDSGNTIYF. Written as DNA, the CDR3 is TGTGCCAGCAGTACAGGGGACTCTGGAAACACCATATATTTT.

V and J are TRBV7-2 and TRBJ2-5; 7 bases fit TRBD1. J gave up 5 bases and V 4 bases, and 10 bases lay outside the gene matches. Germline-derived CDR1 and CDR2 are SGHTA and FQGNSA. This CDR3 spans 15 amino acids. DNA for the CDR3: TGTGCCAGCAGCTCCGGGACAGCAAGAGTGGAGACCCAGTACTTC. Amino acid sequence: CASSSGTARVETQYF.

V and J are TRBV30 and TRBJ1-3, with 10 bases fitting TRBD1. This CDR3 comprises 16 residues. V was clipped by 2 bases and J by 0 bases; unmatched bases: 4. CDR1 and CDR2 from the germline V gene are GTSNPN and SVGIG (reference sequence). DNA for the CDR3: TGTGCCTGGAGTTTGACAGGGGGCTACTCTGGAAACACCATATATTTT. Translating it yields CAWSLTGGYSGNTIYF.

The V call is TRBV2, the J call TRBJ2-7; TRBD2 matches at 8 bases. This CDR3 region has 15 residues. Germline V gene sequence: CDR1 SNHLY, CDR2 FYNNEI. The V gene end was trimmed by 1 base and the J gene end by 4 bases; junction bases not matched to a gene: 6. The CDR3 region is CASSEEVSGEYEQYF. CDR3 nucleotides: TGTGCCAGCAGTGAAGAGGTTAGCGGGGAATACGAGCAGTACTTC.

The genes are TRBV5-5 and TRBJ2-5; perhaps TRBD2 as D (6 bases). Germline assignment: CDR1 SGHKS and CDR2 YYEKEE (reference sequence). The ends were cut back, 6 bases at V and 2 bases at J, with 11 bases in the middle. The CDR3 loop spans 13 amino acids. Written as DNA, the CDR3 is TGTGCCAGCAACGGGGGACGGCAAGAGACCCAGTACTTC. This translates into CASNGGRQETQYF.

The rearrangement joins TRBV7-6 to TRBJ1-1; D is perhaps TRBD1 (6 bases). V lost 5 bases, J lost 3 bases, and 13 bases lay in between. The CDR3 spans 14 residues. From germline, CDR1 is SGHVS and CDR2 FNYEAQ. CDR3 nucleotides: TGTGCCAGCAGCCAATTAGGGGGGGACACTGAAGCTTTCTTT. It specifies CASSQLGGDTEAFF.

V and J are TRBV6-2 or TRBV6-3 and TRBJ2-1; D might be TRBD2 (6 bases). Germline loops: CDR1 MNHEY, CDR2 SVGEGT. Trimming left V 2 bases short and J 9 bases short, with 14 bases between. The CDR3 sequence is 14 residues long. The DNA for the CDR3 is TGTGCCAGCAGTTACAGGAGGGGAGGATTTGAGCAGTTCTTC. Translated: CASSYRRGGFEQFF.

V and J are TRBV10-1 and TRBJ2-1, with unresolved D. Germline V CDR1 and CDR2: WNHNN, SYGVQD (reference sequence). The CDR3 sequence is 15 residues long. V was clipped by 3 bases and J by 4 bases, with 13 bases between them. The CDR3 here is CASSDRRVSYNEQFF. For the CDR3, the DNA is TGCGCCAGCAGTGACCGGAGAGTTAGTTACAATGAGCAGTTCTTC.

V is TRBV5-1 and J is TRBJ1-6; possibly TRBD1 for D (5 bases). Germline V gene data show CDR1 as SGHRS and CDR2 as YFSETQ. Trimming took 1 base from V and 1 from J, leaving 6 bases between them. The CDR3 has 15 amino acids. The CDR3 loop is CASSLSGSYNSPLHF. CDR3 nucleotide sequence: TGCGCCAGCAGCTTGTCAGGGTCCTATAATTCACCCCTCCACTTT. The complete variable domain, with remaining parts taken from reference TRBV5-1 and TRBJ1-6, reads KAGVTQTPRYLIKTRGQQVTLSCSPISGHRSVSWYQQTPGQGLQFLFEYFSETQRNKGNFPGRFSGRQFSNSRSEMNVSTLELGDSALYLCASSLSGSYNSPLHFGNGTRLTVT.

This clone showed up just a few times. V and J are TRBV28 and TRBJ1-2; 7 positions match TRBD1. Germline V CDR1 and CDR2: MDHEN, SYDVKM. The CDR3 is made up of 16 amino acids. After removal of 4 bases from V and 2 bases from J, the junction contained 10 bases not matched to a gene. CDR3 sequence (DNA): TGTGCCAGCAGTTCTGACAGGGAGAGTGGGAACTATGGCTACACCTTC. Its translation: CASSSDRESGNYGYTF.

V usage is TRBV6-6 and J usage is TRBJ1-1; a weak D match, TRBD1 (6 bases). This CDR3 is 14 amino acids long. The V and J ends lost 4 bases and 1 base respectively, with 10 bases between them. Germline V gene data show CDR1 as MNHNY and CDR2 as SVGAGI (reference sequence). CDR3 DNA: TGTGCCAGCAGTTTTGACAGGAGGAACACTGAAGCTTTCTTT. It translates to CASSFDRRNTEAFF.

This chain connects TRBV28 to TRBJ2-1, with a weak D call TRBD2 (5 bases). CDR3 size: 12 residues. The V end lost 8 bases, the J end lost 5 bases, and 10 bases lay between the germline ends. CDR1 and CDR2 (germline): MDHEN, SYDVKM. The DNA of the CDR3 is TGTGCCAGCGGACTTGCGGACAATGAGCAGTTCTTC. This codes for CASGLADNEQFF. The complete variable domain, with remaining parts taken from reference TRBV28 and TRBJ2-1, reads DVKVTQSSRYLVKRTGEKVFLECVQDMDHENMFWYRQDPGLGLRLIYFSYDVKMKEKGDIPEGYSVSREKKERFSLILESASTNQTSMYLCASGLADNEQFFGPGTRLTVL.

The rearrangement uses TRBV9 and TRBJ2-7; tentatively, D is TRBD1 (5 bases). The length of the CDR3 is 14 residues. The ends were cut back, 2 bases at V and 2 bases at J, with 11 bases in the middle. The germline gives CDR1 SGDLS, CDR2 YYNGEE. CDR3 sequence reads: CASSVQGLPYEQYF. The CDR3 DNA is TGTGCCAGCAGCGTCCAGGGTCTCCCCTACGAGCAGTACTTC.